The present T cell receptor beta chain was sequenced within a study of control samples from healthy donors and cancer patients. Trimming at V came to 2 bases and at J to 3 bases, leaving 7 bases not matched to a gene. CDR1 and CDR2 from the germline V gene are SGHTA and FQGNSA. This CDR3 contains 15 residues. Some clones are missing from TCRdb's copy, which holds only in-frame ones; the method was immunoSEQ multiplex PCR. Of approximately 99,000 clones in the sample, roughly 79% were seen once. The sequence came from a man between 18 and 35 years old in good health. The chain has TRBV7-2 and TRBJ2-7; 7 nucleotides line up with TRBD2. What was sequenced was blood. CDR3 DNA: TGTGCCAGCAGCTTATGGACGGGGGGAAGCTACGAGCAGTACTTC. Amino acid sequence: CASSLWTGGSYEQYF.